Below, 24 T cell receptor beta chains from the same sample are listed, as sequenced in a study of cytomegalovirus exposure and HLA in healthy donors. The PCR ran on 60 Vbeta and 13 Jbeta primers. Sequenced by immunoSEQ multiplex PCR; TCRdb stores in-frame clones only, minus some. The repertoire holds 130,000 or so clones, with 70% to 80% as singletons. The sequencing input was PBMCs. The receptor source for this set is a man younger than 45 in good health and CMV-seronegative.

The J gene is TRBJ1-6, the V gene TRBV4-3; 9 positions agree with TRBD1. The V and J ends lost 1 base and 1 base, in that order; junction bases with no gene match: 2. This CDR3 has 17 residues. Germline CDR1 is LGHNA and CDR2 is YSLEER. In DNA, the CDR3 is TGCGCCAGCAGCCAAGGGACAGGGGCATCCTATAATTCACCCCTCCACTTT. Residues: CASSQGTGASYNSPLHF.

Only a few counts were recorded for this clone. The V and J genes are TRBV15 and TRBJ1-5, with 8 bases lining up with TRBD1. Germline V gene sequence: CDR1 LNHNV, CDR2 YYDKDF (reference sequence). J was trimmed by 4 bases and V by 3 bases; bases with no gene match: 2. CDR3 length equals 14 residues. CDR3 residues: CATSRRDRNQPQHF. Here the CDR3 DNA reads TGTGCCACCAGCAGGAGGGACAGGAATCAGCCCCAGCATTTT.

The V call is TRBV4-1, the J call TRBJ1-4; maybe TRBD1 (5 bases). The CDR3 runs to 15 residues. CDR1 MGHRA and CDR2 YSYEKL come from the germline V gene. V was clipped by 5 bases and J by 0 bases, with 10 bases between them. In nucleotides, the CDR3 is TGCGCCAGCAGCTTTTGGGGGGCAACTAATGAAAAACTGTTTTTT. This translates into CASSFWGATNEKLFF.

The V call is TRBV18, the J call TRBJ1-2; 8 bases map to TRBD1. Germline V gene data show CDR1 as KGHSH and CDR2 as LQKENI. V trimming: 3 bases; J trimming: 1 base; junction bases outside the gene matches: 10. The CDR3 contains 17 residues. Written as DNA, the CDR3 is TGTGCCAGCTCACCGCCGACGGACAGGGCGGGTAACTATGGCTACACCTTC. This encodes CASSPPTDRAGNYGYTF.

CDR3: CASSPGLAGGYTGELFF. CDR3 sequence (DNA): TGTGCCAGCTCACCAGGACTAGCGGGAGGGTACACCGGGGAGCTGTTTTTT. The chain is built from TRBV18 and TRBJ2-2, with 15 positions matching TRBD2. Per the germline V gene, CDR1 is KGHSH and CDR2 is LQKENI. This CDR3 spans 17 amino acids. Trimming cost V 2 bases and J 3 bases; bases outside gene matches: 1.

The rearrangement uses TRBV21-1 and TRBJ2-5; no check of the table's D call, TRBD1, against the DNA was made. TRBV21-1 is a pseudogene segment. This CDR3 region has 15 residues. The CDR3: CASPLDRVYGETQYF. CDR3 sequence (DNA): TGTGCCAGCCCGTTAGACAGGGTCTACGGGGAGACCCAGTACTTC.

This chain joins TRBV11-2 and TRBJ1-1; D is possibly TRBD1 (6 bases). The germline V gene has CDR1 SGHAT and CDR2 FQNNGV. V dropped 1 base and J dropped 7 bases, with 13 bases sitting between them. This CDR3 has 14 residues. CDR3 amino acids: CASSLGGQPYEAFF. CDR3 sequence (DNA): TGTGCCAGCAGCTTAGGTGGACAGCCCTATGAAGCTTTCTTT.

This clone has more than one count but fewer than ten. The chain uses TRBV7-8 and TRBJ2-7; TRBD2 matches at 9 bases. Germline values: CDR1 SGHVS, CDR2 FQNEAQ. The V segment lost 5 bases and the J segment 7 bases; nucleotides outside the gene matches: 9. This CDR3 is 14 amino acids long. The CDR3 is CASSKRLAEREQYF. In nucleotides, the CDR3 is TGTGCCAGCAGCAAACGACTAGCGGAAAGGGAGCAGTACTTC.

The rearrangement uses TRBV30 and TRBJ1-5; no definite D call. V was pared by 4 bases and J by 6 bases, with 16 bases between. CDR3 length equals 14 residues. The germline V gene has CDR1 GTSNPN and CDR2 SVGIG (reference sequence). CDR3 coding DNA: TGTGCCTGGAACAAACCTGGAGGAGCTCAGCCCCAGCATTTT. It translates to CAWNKPGGAQPQHF.

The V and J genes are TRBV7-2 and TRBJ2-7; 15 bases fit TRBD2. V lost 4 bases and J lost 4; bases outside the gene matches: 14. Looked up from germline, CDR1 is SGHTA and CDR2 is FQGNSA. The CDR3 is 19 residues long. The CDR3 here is CASSSQRGTSGGLAYEQYF. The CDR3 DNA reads TGTGCCAGCAGCTCCCAGCGGGGGACTAGCGGGGGGCTAGCTTACGAGCAGTACTTC.

CDR3 residues: CASSLGTGLDGELFF. In DNA form, the CDR3 reads TGTGCCAGCAGCTTGGGGACAGGGTTAGACGGGGAGCTGTTTTTT. The chain is built from TRBV7-6 and TRBJ2-2; TRBD1 matches 9 bases. The ends lost 3 bases at V and 7 bases at J; junction bases unmatched: 6. Germline CDR1 is SGHVS and CDR2 is FNYEAQ. The CDR3 is 15 residues long.

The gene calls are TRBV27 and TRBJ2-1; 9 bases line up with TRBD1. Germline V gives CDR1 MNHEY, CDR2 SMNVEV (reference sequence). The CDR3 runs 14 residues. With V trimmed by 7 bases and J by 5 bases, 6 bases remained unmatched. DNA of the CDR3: TGTGCCAGCACTTCGGGACAGGGCCACAATGAGCAGTTCTTC. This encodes CASTSGQGHNEQFF.

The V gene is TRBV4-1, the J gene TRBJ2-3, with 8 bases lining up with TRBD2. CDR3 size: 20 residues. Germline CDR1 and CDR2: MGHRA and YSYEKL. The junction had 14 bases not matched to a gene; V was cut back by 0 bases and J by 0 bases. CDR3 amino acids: CASSQDRMVAGPLSTDTQYF. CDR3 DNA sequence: TGCGCCAGCAGCCAAGATAGGATGGTAGCGGGACCCCTGAGCACAGATACGCAGTATTTT.

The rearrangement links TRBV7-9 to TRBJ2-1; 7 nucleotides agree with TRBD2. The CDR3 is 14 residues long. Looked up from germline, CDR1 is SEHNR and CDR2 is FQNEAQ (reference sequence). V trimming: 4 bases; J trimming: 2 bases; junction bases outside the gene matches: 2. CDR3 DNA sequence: TGTGCCAGCAGCTCGGGACTAACCTACAATGAGCAGTTCTTC. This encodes CASSSGLTYNEQFF.

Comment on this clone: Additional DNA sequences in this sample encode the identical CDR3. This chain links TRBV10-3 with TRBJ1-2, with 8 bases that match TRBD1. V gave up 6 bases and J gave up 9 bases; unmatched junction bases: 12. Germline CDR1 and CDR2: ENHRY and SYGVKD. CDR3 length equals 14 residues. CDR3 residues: CAISEDRDLDRYTF. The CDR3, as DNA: TGTGCCATCAGCGAGGACAGGGACCTAGATCGCTACACCTTC.

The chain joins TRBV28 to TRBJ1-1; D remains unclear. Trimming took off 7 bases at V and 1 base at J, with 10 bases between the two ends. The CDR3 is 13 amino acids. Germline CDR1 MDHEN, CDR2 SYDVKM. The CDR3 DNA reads TGTGCCAGCACCCCAGGCCGGAACACTGAAGCTTTCTTT. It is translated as CASTPGRNTEAFF.

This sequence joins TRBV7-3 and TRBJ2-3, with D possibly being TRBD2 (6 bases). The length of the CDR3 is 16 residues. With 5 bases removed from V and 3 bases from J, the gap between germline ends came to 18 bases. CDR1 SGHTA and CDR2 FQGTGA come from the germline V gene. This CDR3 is CASSVGRVGGTDTQYF. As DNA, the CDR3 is TGTGCCAGCAGCGTAGGCAGGGTTGGAGGGACAGATACGCAGTATTTT.

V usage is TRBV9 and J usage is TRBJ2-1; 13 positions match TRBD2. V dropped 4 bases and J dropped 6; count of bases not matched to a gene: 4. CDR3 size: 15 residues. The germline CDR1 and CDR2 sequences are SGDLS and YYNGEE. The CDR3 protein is CASSQGLAGTNEQFF. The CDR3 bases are TGTGCCAGCAGCCAGGGACTAGCGGGGACCAATGAGCAGTTCTTC.

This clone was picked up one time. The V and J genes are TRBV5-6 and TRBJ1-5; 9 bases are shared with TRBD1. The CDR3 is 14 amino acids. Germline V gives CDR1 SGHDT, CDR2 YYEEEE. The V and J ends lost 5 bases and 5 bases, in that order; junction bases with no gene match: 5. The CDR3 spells CASRLTGGDQPQHF. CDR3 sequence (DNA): TGTGCCAGCAGGTTAACAGGGGGCGATCAGCCCCAGCATTTT.

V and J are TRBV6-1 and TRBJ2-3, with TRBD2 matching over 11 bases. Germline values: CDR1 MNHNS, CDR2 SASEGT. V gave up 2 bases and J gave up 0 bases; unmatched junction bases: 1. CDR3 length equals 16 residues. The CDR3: CASSEIAGGSTDTQYF. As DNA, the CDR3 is TGTGCCAGCAGTGAAATAGCGGGAGGGAGCACAGATACGCAGTATTTT.

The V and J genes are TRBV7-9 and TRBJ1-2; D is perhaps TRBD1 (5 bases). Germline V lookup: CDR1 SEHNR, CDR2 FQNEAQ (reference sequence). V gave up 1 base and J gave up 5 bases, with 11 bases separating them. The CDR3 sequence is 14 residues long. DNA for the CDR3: TGTGCCAGCAGCTTAGTGGGGCCCTCATATGGCTACACCTTC. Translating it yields CASSLVGPSYGYTF.

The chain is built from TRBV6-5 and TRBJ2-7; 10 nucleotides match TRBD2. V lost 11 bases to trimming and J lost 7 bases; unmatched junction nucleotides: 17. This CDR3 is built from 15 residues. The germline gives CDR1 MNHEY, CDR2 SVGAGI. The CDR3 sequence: CAAYPSGRGRGEQYF. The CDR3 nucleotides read TGTGCCGCATACCCGAGCGGGAGGGGGCGGGGGGAGCAGTACTTC.

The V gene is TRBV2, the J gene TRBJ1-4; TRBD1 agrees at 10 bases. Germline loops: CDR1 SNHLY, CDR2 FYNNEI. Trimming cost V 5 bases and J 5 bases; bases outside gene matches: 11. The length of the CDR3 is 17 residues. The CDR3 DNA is TGTGCCAGCAGTCAAGGAGCCACGGGACAGGGGAATGAAAAACTGTTTTTT. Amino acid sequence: CASSQGATGQGNEKLFF.

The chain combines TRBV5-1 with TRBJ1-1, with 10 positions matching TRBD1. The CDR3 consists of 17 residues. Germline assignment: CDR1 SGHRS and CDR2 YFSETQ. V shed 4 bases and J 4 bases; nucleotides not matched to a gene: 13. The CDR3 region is CASSGRQGAKRGTEAFF. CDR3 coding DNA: TGCGCCAGCAGCGGGCGACAGGGGGCGAAAAGGGGCACTGAAGCTTTCTTT.